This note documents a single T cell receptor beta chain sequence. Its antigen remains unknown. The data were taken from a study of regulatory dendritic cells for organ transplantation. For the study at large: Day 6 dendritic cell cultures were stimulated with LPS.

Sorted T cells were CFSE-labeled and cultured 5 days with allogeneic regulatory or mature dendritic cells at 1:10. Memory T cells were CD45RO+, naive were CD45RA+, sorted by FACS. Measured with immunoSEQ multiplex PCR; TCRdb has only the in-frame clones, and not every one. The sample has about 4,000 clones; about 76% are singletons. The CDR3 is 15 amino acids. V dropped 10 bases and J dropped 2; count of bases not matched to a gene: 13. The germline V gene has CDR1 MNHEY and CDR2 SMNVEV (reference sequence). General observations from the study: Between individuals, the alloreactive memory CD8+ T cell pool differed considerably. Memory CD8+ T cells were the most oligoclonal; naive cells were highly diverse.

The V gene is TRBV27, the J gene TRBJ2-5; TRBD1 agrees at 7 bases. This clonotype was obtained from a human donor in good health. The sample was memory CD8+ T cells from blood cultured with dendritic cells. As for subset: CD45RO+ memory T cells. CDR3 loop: CATARQGGLQETQYF. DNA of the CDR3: TGTGCCACCGCCCGACAGGGCGGACTTCAAGAGACCCAGTACTTC.